This paragraph reports one TCR beta chain. It was with a sample-barcoded 5' primer and a J-beta primer mix that a second PCR of about 6 to 12 cycles was run. TCRdb independently ran MiXCR on the 5' RACE reads; one entry per CDR3 protein. The data contain 800,000 to 1,000,000 distinct CDR3 sequences, roughly 50% of them singletons. This record comes from a study of blood T cells in healthy people across ages. Germline V lookup: CDR1 LGHNT, CDR2 FRNRAP. Trimming shortened V by 3 bases and J by 1 base, and 10 bases separated the two germline ends. The CDR3 has 15 residues. This rearrangement joins TRBV12-5 to TRBJ2-1, with D possibly TRBD1 on 5 matching bases. What was sequenced was blood. The receptor was isolated from a man aged 25-40 years in good health. CDR3 region: CASGFDGASYNEQFF. The CDR3 region has the DNA TGTGCTAGTGGTTTTGATGGGGCTTCCTACAATGAGCAGTTCTTC.